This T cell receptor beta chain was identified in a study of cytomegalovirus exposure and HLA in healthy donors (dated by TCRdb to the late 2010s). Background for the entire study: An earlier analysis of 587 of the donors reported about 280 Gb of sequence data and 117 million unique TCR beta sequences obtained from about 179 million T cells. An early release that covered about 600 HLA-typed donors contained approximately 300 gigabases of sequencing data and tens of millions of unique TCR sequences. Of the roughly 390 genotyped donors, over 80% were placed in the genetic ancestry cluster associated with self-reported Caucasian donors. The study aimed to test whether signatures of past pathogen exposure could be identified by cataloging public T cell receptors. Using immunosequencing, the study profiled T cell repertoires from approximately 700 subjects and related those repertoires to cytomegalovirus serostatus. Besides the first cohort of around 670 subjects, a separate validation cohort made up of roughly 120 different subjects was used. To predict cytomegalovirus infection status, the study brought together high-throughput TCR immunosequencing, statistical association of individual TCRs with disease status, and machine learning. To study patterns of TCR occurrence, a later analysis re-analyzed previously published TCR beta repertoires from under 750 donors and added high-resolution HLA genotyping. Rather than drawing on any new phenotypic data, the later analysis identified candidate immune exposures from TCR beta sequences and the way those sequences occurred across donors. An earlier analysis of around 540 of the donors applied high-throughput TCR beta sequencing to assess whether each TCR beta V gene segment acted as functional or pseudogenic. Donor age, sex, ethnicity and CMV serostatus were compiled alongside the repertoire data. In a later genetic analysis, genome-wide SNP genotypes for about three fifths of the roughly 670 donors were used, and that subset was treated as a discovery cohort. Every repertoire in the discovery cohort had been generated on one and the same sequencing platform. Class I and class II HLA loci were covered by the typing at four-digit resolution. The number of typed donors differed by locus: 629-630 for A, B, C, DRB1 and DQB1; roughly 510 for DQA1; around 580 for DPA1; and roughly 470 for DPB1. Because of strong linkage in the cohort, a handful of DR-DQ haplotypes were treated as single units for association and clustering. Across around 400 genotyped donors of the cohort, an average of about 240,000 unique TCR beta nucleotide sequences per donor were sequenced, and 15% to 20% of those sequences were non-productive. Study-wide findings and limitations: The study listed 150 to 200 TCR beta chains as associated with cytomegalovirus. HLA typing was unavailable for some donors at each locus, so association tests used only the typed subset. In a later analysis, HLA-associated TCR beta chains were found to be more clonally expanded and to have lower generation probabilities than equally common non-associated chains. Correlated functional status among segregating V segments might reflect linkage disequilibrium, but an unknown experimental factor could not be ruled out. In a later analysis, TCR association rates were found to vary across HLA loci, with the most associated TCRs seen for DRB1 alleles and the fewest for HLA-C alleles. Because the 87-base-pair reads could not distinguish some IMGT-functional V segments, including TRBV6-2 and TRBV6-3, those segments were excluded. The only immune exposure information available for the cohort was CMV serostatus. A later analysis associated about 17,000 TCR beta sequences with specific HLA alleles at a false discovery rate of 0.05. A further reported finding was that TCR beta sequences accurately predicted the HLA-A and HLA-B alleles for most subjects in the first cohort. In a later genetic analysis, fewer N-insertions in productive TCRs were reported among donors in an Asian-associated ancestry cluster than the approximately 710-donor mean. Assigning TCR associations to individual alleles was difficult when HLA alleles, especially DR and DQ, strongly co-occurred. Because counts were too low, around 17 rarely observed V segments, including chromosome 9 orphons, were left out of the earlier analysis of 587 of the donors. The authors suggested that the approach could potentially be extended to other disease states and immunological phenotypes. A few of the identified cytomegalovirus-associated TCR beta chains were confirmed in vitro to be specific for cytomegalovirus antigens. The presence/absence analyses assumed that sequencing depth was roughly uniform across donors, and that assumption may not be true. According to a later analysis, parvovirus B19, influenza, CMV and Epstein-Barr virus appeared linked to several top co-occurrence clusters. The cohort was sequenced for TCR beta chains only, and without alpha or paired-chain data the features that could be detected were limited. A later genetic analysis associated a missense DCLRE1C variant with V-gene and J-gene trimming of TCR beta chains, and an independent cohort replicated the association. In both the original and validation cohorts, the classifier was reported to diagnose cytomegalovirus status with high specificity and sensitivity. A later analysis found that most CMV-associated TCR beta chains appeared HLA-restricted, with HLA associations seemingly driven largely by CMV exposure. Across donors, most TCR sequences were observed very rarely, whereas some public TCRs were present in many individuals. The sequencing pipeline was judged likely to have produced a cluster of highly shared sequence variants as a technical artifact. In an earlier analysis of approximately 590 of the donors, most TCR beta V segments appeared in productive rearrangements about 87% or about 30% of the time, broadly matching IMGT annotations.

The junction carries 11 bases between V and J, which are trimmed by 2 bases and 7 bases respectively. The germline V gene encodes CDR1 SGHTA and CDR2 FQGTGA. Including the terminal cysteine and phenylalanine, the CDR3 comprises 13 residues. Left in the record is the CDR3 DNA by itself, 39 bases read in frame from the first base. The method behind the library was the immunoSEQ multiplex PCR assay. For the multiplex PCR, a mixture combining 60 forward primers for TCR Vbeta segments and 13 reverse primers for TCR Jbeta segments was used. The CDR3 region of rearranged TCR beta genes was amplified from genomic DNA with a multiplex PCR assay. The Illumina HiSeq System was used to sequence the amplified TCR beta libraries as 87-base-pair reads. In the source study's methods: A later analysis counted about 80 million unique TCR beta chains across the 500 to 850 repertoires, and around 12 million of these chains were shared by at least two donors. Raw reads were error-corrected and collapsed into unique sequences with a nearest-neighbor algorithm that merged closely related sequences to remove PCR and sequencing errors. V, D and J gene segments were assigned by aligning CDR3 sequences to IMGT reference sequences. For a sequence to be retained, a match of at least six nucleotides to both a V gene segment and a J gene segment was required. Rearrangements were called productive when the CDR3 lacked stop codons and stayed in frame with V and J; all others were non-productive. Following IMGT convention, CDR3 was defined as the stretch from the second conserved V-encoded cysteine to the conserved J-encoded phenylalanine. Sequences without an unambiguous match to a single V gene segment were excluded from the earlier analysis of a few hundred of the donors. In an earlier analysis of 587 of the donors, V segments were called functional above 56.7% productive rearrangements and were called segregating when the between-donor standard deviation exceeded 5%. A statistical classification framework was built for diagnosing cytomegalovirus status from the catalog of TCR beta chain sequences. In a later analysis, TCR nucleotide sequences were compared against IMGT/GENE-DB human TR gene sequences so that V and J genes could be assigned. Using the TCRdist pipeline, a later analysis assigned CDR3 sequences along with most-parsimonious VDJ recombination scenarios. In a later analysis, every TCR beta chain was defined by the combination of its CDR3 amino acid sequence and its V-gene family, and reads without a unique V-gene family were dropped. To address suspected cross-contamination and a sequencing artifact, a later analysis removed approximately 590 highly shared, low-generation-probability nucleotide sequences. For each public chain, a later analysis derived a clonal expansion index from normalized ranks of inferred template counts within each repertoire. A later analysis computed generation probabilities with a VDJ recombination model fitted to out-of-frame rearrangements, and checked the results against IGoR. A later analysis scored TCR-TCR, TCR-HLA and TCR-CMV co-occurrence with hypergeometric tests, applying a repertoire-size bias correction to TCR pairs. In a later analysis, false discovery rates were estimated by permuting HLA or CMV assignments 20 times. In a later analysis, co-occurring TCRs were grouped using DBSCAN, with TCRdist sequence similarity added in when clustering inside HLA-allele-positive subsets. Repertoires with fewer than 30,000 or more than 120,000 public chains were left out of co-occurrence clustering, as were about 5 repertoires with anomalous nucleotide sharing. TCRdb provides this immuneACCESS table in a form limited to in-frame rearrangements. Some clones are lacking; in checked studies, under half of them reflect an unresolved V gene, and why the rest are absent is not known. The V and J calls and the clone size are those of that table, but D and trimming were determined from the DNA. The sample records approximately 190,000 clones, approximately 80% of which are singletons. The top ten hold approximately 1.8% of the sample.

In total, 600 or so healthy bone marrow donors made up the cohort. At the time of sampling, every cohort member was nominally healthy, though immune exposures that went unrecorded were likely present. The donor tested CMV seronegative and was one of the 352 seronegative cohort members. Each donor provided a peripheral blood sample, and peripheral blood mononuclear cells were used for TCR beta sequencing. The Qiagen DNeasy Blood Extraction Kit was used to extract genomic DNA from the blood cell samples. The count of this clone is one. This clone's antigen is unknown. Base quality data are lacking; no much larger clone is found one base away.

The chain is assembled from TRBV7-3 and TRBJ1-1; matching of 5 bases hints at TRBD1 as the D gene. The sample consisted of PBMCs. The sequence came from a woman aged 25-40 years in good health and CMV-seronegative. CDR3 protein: CASSLSRGIEAFF. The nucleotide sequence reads TGTGCCAGCAGCTTATCACGGGGGATTGAAGCTTTCTTT.